One and the same sample provided the 5 T cell receptor beta chains below, sequenced in a study of T cell responses to AZD1222 COVID-19 vaccine (dated by TCRdb to 2020 to 2022). In the paper's terms, the time point label means: baseline before first vaccination. Library method: the immunoSEQ multiplex PCR assay. Entries here come from immuneACCESS through TCRdb and include only in-frame sequences with V and J called. Some clones fail to appear in such tables; in the studies checked, an unresolved V gene covers under half of the shortfall, and the cause of the remainder is unknown. For this sample there are roughly 130,000 clones; approximately 92% appear just once. The ten largest clones take up 3.1% of the sample. Sequences were derived from peripheral blood, sampled on day 0 of AZD1222 vaccination. These receptors originate from an adult in good health.

V gene TRBV29-1 combines with J gene TRBJ1-5, with 9 bases lining up with TRBD1. This CDR3 has 13 amino acids. Germline CDR1 SQVTM, CDR2 ANQGSEA. V gave up 6 bases and J gave up 4 bases; unmatched junction bases: 4. This chain's CDR3 is CSVIQGANQPQHF. The CDR3 DNA follows: TGCAGCGTCATACAGGGGGCTAATCAGCCCCAGCATTTT.

V is TRBV6-2 or TRBV6-3 and J is TRBJ2-1; 11 bases align to TRBD2. V lost 6 bases to trimming and J lost 4 bases; unmatched junction nucleotides: 11. The CDR3 is made up of 17 amino acids. Per germline, CDR1 MNHEY and CDR2 SVGEGT. CDR3 amino acids: CASSPEGLADLYNEQFF. The CDR3 nucleotides read TGTGCCAGCAGCCCAGAGGGACTAGCGGACTTATACAATGAGCAGTTCTTC.

This sequence joins TRBV30 and TRBJ1-4; D perhaps matches TRBD1 (5 bases). In germline, CDR1 is GTSNPN, CDR2 SVGIG (reference sequence). CDR3 length equals 14 residues. The V gene lost 0 bases and the J gene lost 8 bases, with 13 bases spanning the gap. The CDR3 region has the DNA TGTGCCTGGAGTGTAGTTTCCGGGGGGGAAAAACTGTTTTTT. Translated: CAWSVVSGGEKLFF.

This chain connects TRBV6-2 or TRBV6-3 to TRBJ2-6; 8 bases line up with TRBD1. CDR3 length equals 18 residues. Germline-derived CDR1 and CDR2 are MNHEY and SVGEGT. Trimming took 2 bases from V and 2 from J; bases not matched to a gene: 8. The CDR3 DNA sequence: TGTGCCAGCAGTTACGAGACAGGGGAAGGCACTGGGGCCAACGTCCTGACTTTC. Translation gives CASSYETGEGTGANVLTF.

This sequence joins TRBV19 and TRBJ2-7; 11 bases line up with TRBD1. The germline gives CDR1 LNHDA, CDR2 SQIVND (reference sequence). The CDR3 consists of 17 residues. V was clipped by 4 bases and J by 0 bases; unmatched bases: 8. For the CDR3, the DNA is TGTGCCAGTAGTACTTACACCGGGACAGGGGGCTCCTACGAGCAGTACTTC. This gives the protein CASSTYTGTGGSYEQYF.